The 25 T cell receptor beta chains reported below all come from one sample, sequenced in a study of blood T cell repertoires in COVID-19. TCRdb keeps only in-frame clones here, not all; method: immunoSEQ multiplex PCR. Among around 200,000 clones listed, roughly 84% were seen once. Sequencing input: peripheral blood. The receptors were gathered from a woman older than 75 with acute or convalescent COVID-19.

This clone was seen only a few times. The chain carries TRBV5-8 and TRBJ2-1; D is possibly TRBD2 (5 bases). Germline CDR1 reads SGHTS; CDR2 reads YDEGEE. V lost 4 bases and J 4 bases, leaving 15 bases between the germline ends. The CDR3 is 15 amino acids. The CDR3 bases are TGTGCCAGCAGCCCTCGAGGGCGAGGGTACAATGAGCAGTTCTTC. Translating it yields CASSPRGRGYNEQFF.

CDR3 in amino acids: CASSQDRQGRNYGYTF. The CDR3 DNA follows: TGTGCCAGCAGCCAAGACCGACAGGGTAGGAACTATGGCTACACCTTC. This rearrangement joins TRBV4-2 to TRBJ1-2; 7 positions match TRBD1. There are 16 residues in the CDR3. Germline V gives CDR1 LGHNA, CDR2 YNFKEQ. V gave up 0 bases and J gave up 2 bases; unmatched junction bases: 6.

V is TRBV15 and J is TRBJ2-5; 9 nucleotides align to TRBD1. The CDR3 totals 16 residues. J was trimmed by 5 bases and V by 3 bases; bases with no gene match: 10. Germline assignment: CDR1 LNHNV and CDR2 YYDKDF (reference sequence). The CDR3 bases are TGTGCCACCAGCAGGGATCGGGACAGGGTCTCCGAGACCCAGTACTTC. It is translated as CATSRDRDRVSETQYF.

This chain links TRBV5-3 with TRBJ2-1; a possible D gene is TRBD2 (6 bases). TRBV5-3 is an ORF, with its function uncertain. The CDR3 is made up of 14 amino acids. The V gene lost 0 bases and the J gene lost 7 bases, with 11 bases spanning the gap. The CDR3 DNA reads TGTGCCAGAAGCTTGGCGGGAGAGTTGAATGAGCAGTTCTTC. This codes for CARSLAGELNEQFF.

V usage is TRBV9 and J usage is TRBJ2-7, with D maybe TRBD1 (5 bases). CDR1 and CDR2 (germline): SGDLS, YYNGEE. The CDR3 totals 16 residues. Trimming left V 7 bases short and J 1 base short, with 21 bases between. The DNA of the CDR3 is TGTGCCAGCCGCCTACCGGCGTGGACACCGTCCTACGAGCAGTACTTC. As protein: CASRLPAWTPSYEQYF. Drawing the rest from reference TRBV9 and TRBJ2-7, the complete variable domain is DSGVTQTPKHLITATGQRVTLRCSPRSGDLSVYWYQQSLDQGLQFLIQYYNGEERAKGNILERFSAQQFPDLHSELNLSSLELGDSALYFCASRLPAWTPSYEQYFGPGTRLTVT.

J is TRBJ2-3 and V is TRBV13, with D perhaps TRBD1 (6 bases). Germline lookup yields CDR1 PRHDT and CDR2 FYEKMQ (reference sequence). This CDR3 is built from 17 residues. V was trimmed by 4 bases and J by 2 bases, leaving 19 bases between them. CDR3 bases: TGTGCCAGCAGCTCCGCTACAGGGATAGGGGTCACAGATACGCAGTATTTT. Its protein is CASSSATGIGVTDTQYF.

The CDR3 reads CASSEAEGAGIGQFF. Here the CDR3 DNA reads TGTGCCAGCAGTGAAGCCGAAGGGGCAGGGATCGGCCAGTTCTTC. This chain uses TRBV2 with TRBJ2-1, with a tentative D call TRBD1 (5 bases). The CDR3 runs to 15 residues. V lost 0 bases to trimming and J lost 13 bases, with 19 bases between them. The V gene's germline CDR1 is SNHLY and CDR2 FYNNEI.

V usage is TRBV28 and J usage is TRBJ1-2, with D hard to call. This CDR3 is built from 10 residues. From germline, CDR1 is MDHEN and CDR2 SYDVKM. Trimming removed 8 bases at V and 1 base at J, with 2 bases between. CDR3 in DNA: TGTGCCAGCCATAACTATGGCTACACCTTC. Translation gives CASHNYGYTF.

The chain is built from TRBV9 and TRBJ2-1; TRBD2 is a possible D gene (5 bases). With 4 bases removed from V and 5 bases from J, the gap between germline ends came to 13 bases. CDR3 length: 14 residues. In germline, CDR1 is SGDLS, CDR2 YYNGEE. CDR3 region: CASSPWTPNNEQFF. The CDR3 nucleotides are TGTGCCAGCAGCCCTTGGACTCCCAACAATGAGCAGTTCTTC.

The J gene is TRBJ2-7, the V gene TRBV3-1 (or the pseudogene TRBV3-2), with TRBD2 identical over 10 bases. CDR1 is LGHDT, CDR2 YNNKEL, per germline (reference sequence). V shed 0 bases, J shed 1 base, and the junction held 15 bases outside the gene matches. The CDR3 loop spans 20 amino acids. The chain's CDR3 is CASSQECVAGGEESSYEQYF. The CDR3 bases are TGTGCCAGCAGCCAAGAATGCGTAGCGGGAGGTGAGGAAAGTTCCTACGAGCAGTACTTC.

The table lists this clone with a few counts. V is TRBV5-1 and J is TRBJ1-5; 12 nucleotides agree with TRBD1. The CDR3 totals 16 residues. Germline values: CDR1 SGHRS, CDR2 YFSETQ. J lost 7 bases, V lost 0 bases, and 5 bases had no gene match. CDR3 region: CASSLEGQGAGQPQHF. CDR3 nucleotide sequence: TGCGCCAGCAGCTTGGAGGGACAGGGGGCGGGACAGCCCCAGCATTTT.

The chain has TRBV27 and TRBJ1-2; TRBD1 matches 7 bases. The trim removed 2 bases at V and 4 bases at J, leaving 7 bases unmatched. The CDR3 length is 15 residues. The germline V gene has CDR1 MNHEY and CDR2 SMNVEV (reference sequence). In DNA, the CDR3 is TGTGCCAGCAGTTTAGTGGCAGGGGGGAGCTATGGCTACACCTTC. Translating gives CASSLVAGGSYGYTF.

The chain joins TRBV7-9 to TRBJ2-7; 9 bases are shared with TRBD2. J lost 6 bases, V lost 5 bases, and 2 bases had no gene match. Germline CDR1 is SEHNR and CDR2 is FQNEAQ (reference sequence). The CDR3 spans 12 residues. CDR3 sequence reads: CASSPSGTEQYF. The CDR3 bases are TGTGCCAGCAGCCCTAGCGGGACCGAGCAGTACTTC.

The gene calls are TRBV4-2 and TRBJ1-5; the D is unclear. The CDR3 is made up of 13 amino acids. Germline CDR1 and CDR2: LGHNA and YNFKEQ. The V gene lost 4 bases and the J gene lost 4 bases, with 8 bases spanning the gap. CDR3 protein: CASSLRGNQPQHF. The CDR3 bases are TGTGCCAGCAGCCTCCGAGGGAATCAGCCCCAGCATTTT.

V is TRBV29-1 and J is TRBJ2-2; 7 positions match TRBD1. The CDR3 spans 16 residues. The V gene's germline CDR1 is SQVTM and CDR2 ANQGSEA. With 5 bases clipped from V and 2 bases from J, the junction kept 11 bases outside the gene matches. CDR3 in amino acids: CSVSDRVGPNTGELFF. CDR3 coding DNA: TGCAGCGTTAGTGACAGGGTGGGCCCTAACACCGGGGAGCTGTTTTTT.

The chain links TRBV5-1 to TRBJ2-5; maybe TRBD1 (8 bases). V gave up 4 bases and J gave up 5 bases, with 15 bases separating them. The CDR3 runs to 14 residues. Germline-derived CDR1 and CDR2 are SGHRS and YFSETQ. The CDR3 here is CASSPGGQAETQYF. DNA for the CDR3: TGCGCCAGCAGCCCGGGGGGACAGGCGGAGACCCAGTACTTC.

The V gene is TRBV3-1 (or the pseudogene TRBV3-2), the J gene TRBJ2-5; TRBD2 might be the D (5 bases). Germline V CDR1 and CDR2: LGHDT, YNNKEL (reference sequence). CDR3 length: 16 amino acids. V was pared by 6 bases and J by 0 bases, with 17 bases between. The CDR3 nucleotides read TGTGCCAGCAGAGCGGCTGCAGCTTCGTACCAAGAGACCCAGTACTTC. This sequence encodes CASRAAAASYQETQYF.

V usage is TRBV6-2 or TRBV6-3 and J usage is TRBJ2-4; 8 bases line up with TRBD1. CDR3 length: 15 amino acids. V trimming: 5 bases; J trimming: 9 bases; junction bases outside the gene matches: 12. CDR1 and CDR2 from the germline V gene are MNHEY and SVGEGT. CDR3 region: CASSTPDRARGIQYF. The CDR3 coding sequence is TGTGCCAGCAGTACCCCGGACAGGGCCCGGGGCATTCAGTACTTC.

This clone was observed a few times. V is TRBV14 and J is TRBJ1-2; 7 bases fit TRBD1. V shed 0 bases, J shed 8 bases, and the junction held 21 bases outside the gene matches. The germline gives CDR1 SGHDN, CDR2 FVKESK. The CDR3 runs to 19 residues. CDR3 residues: CASSQDEDHLRGQAEGYTF. The CDR3 region has the DNA TGTGCCAGCAGCCAAGATGAGGATCACTTGAGGGGGCAAGCGGAGGGCTACACCTTC.

This clone was counted once. V and J are TRBV12-5 and TRBJ1-1; a possible D gene is TRBD1 (6 bases). The germline V gene has CDR1 LGHNT and CDR2 FRNRAP. The CDR3 contains 15 residues. Trimming left V 6 bases short and J 4 bases short, with 18 bases between. DNA for the CDR3: TGTGCTAGTGGCCGACCTACAGGGCGTACCACTGAAGCTTTCTTT. Translated, it gives CASGRPTGRTTEAFF.

This clone was picked up one time. V is TRBV27 and J is TRBJ1-2, with TRBD1 as a possible D gene (6 bases). This CDR3 spans 14 amino acids. V dropped 5 bases and J dropped 2 bases, with 12 bases sitting between them. CDR1 MNHEY and CDR2 SMNVEV come from the germline V gene (reference sequence). CDR3 nucleotides: TGTGCCAGCAGTAGACAAGGGACAAACTATGGCTACACCTTC. This translates into CASSRQGTNYGYTF.

This clone has a handful of counts. The rearrangement uses TRBV7-3 and TRBJ2-3; a possible D gene is TRBD2 (5 bases). Germline V gene lookup returns CDR1 SGHTA and CDR2 FQGTGA. The CDR3 is 14 amino acids. Trimming took off 7 bases at V and 3 bases at J, with 14 bases between the two ends. CDR3 residues: CASKPAGATDTQYF. The CDR3 nucleotides are TGTGCCAGCAAACCCGCGGGCGCGACAGATACGCAGTATTTT.

V is TRBV11-2 and J is TRBJ2-1, with 12 bases identical to TRBD2. With 5 bases clipped from V and 6 bases from J, the junction kept 8 bases outside the gene matches. CDR1 SGHAT and CDR2 FQNNGV come from the germline V gene. The CDR3 spans 16 residues. CDR3 nucleotide sequence: TGTGCCAGCAGCGTCGTGGGGACTAGCGGGCCCAATGAGCAGTTCTTC. This sequence encodes CASSVVGTSGPNEQFF.

This chain links TRBV7-8 with TRBJ1-4, with D unclear. Germline CDR1 is SGHVS and CDR2 is FQNEAQ. This CDR3 comprises 15 residues. The V gene lost 5 bases and the J gene lost 10 bases, with 20 bases spanning the gap. This CDR3 reads CASSVEPGVSRKLFF. CDR3 DNA sequence: TGTGCCAGCAGCGTAGAACCGGGAGTTAGTCGAAAACTGTTTTTT.

This clone turned up a few times. The rearrangement joins TRBV2 to TRBJ2-7, with D perhaps matching TRBD2 (7 bases). The CDR3 is 15 amino acids. Germline V gene lookup returns CDR1 SNHLY and CDR2 FYNNEI. V lost 2 bases to trimming and J lost 2 bases, with 13 bases between them. The CDR3 region is CASSEMAGAPYEQYF. CDR3 in DNA: TGTGCCAGCAGTGAAATGGCGGGGGCACCCTACGAGCAGTACTTC.